This entry lists 22 T cell receptor beta chains sequenced from one sample in a study of T cell repertoires in ileal Crohn's disease. Measured with immunoSEQ multiplex PCR; TCRdb has only the in-frame clones, and not every one. The profile covers 13,000 to 15,000 clones, with roughly 85% appearing a single time and 3.5% to 4.5% taken by the ten largest. Specimen: ileal tissue. These TCRs come from an adult with Crohn's disease.

The chain uses TRBV30 and TRBJ2-5; D gene unclear. CDR1 is GTSNPN, CDR2 SVGIG, per germline (reference sequence). The CDR3 runs 16 residues. Trimming removed 0 bases at V and 0 bases at J, with 14 bases between. The CDR3 DNA reads as TGTGCCTGGAGTGTACTAAAATCTGGGTACCAAGAGACCCAGTACTTC. Protein: CAWSVLKSGYQETQYF.

The genes are TRBV5-4 and TRBJ1-2; no definite D call. The CDR3 has 14 residues. Trimming took 2 bases from V and 3 from J, leaving 11 bases between them. In germline, CDR1 is SGHNT, CDR2 YYREEE (reference sequence). CDR3 sequence (DNA): TGTGCCAGCAGCTTTTTTTCAAGAGACTATGGCTACACCTTC. Its protein is CASSFFSRDYGYTF.

V usage is TRBV10-3 and J usage is TRBJ2-7, with 12 bases fitting TRBD1. The V and J ends lost 7 bases and 7 bases, in that order; junction bases with no gene match: 8. This CDR3 is built from 14 residues. The germline V gene has CDR1 ENHRY and CDR2 SYGVKD. The CDR3 DNA reads TGTGCCATCACTCAGGGACAGGGGGCGCGTGAGCAGTACTTC. Encoded protein: CAITQGQGAREQYF.

The rearrangement uses TRBV5-4 and TRBJ2-5; 8 nucleotides agree with TRBD2. The ends lost 3 bases at V and 5 bases at J; junction bases unmatched: 9. The CDR3 has 15 amino acids. Looked up from germline, CDR1 is SGHNT and CDR2 is YYREEE (reference sequence). The CDR3 DNA reads as TGTGCCAGCAGCTCCGGCGGGAGGACCCGGGAGACCCAGTACTTC. This gives the protein CASSSGGRTRETQYF.

The CDR3 DNA sequence: TGTGCCAGCAGCGTCTCAGGGGCTCATAGAACCGGGGAGCTGTTTTTT. Protein: CASSVSGAHRTGELFF. The J gene is TRBJ2-2, the V gene TRBV9; D is possibly TRBD1 (6 bases). V gave up 2 bases and J gave up 5 bases, with 16 bases separating them. CDR3 size: 16 residues. Germline lookup yields CDR1 SGDLS and CDR2 YYNGEE.

This sequence joins TRBV29-1 and TRBJ2-3, with D maybe TRBD1 (6 bases). Germline values: CDR1 SQVTM, CDR2 ANQGSEA. Trimming removed 1 base from V and 2 bases from J, with 16 bases in between. This CDR3 has 16 amino acids. The DNA for the CDR3 is TGCAGCGTTGAAGGTCCCACAGGGACCTACACAGATACGCAGTATTTT. Amino acids: CSVEGPTGTYTDTQYF.

The chain links TRBV6-5 to TRBJ1-3; no firm D call. Looked up from germline, CDR1 is MNHEY and CDR2 is SVGAGI. Trimming left V 6 bases short and J 2 bases short, with 8 bases between. The CDR3 extends over 13 amino acids. CDR3: CASSRGTGNTIYF. CDR3 nucleotides: TGTGCCAGCAGCCGCGGAACTGGAAACACCATATATTTT.

The rearrangement joins TRBV5-1 to TRBJ2-3; 10 bases align to TRBD2. V shed 3 bases, J shed 5 bases, and the junction held 9 bases outside the gene matches. There are 16 residues in the CDR3. Germline V gene lookup returns CDR1 SGHRS and CDR2 YFSETQ. The CDR3 here is CASSSSTSGNLDTQYF. CDR3 nucleotide sequence: TGCGCCAGCAGCTCCTCTACTAGCGGGAATTTAGATACGCAGTATTTT.

J is TRBJ2-5 and V is TRBV18, with 10 bases aligning to TRBD1. CDR1 and CDR2 from the germline V gene are KGHSH and LQKENI. J lost 5 bases, V lost 3 bases, and 6 bases had no gene match. The length of the CDR3 is 15 residues. The DNA of the CDR3 is TGTGCCAGCTCACCGGAGACAGGGGGCAGGGAGACCCAGTACTTC. This translates into CASSPETGGRETQYF.

The chain has TRBV19 and TRBJ1-2; D uncertain. Germline V gene lookup returns CDR1 LNHDA and CDR2 SQIVND (reference sequence). The V gene lost 2 bases and the J gene lost 7 bases, with 11 bases spanning the gap. The CDR3 totals 13 residues. CDR3 nucleotide sequence: TGTGCCAGTAGTATACCCGAGGAGGGTGGCTACACCTTC. It yields the protein CASSIPEEGGYTF.

The rearrangement joins TRBV11-2 to TRBJ1-3; 9 bases are shared with TRBD1. Germline V gives CDR1 SGHAT, CDR2 FQNNGV. CDR3 length: 18 residues. The V and J ends lost 4 bases and 0 bases, in that order; junction bases with no gene match: 10. This CDR3 is CASSSEDRGPRSGNTIYF. In nucleotides, the CDR3 is TGTGCCAGCAGCTCAGAGGACAGGGGTCCACGCTCTGGAAACACCATATATTTT. Full variable domain (remainder filled in from reference TRBV11-2 and TRBJ1-3): EAGVAQSPRYKIIEKRQSVAFWCNPISGHATLYWYQQILGQGPKLLIQFQNNGVVDDSQLPKDRFSAERLKGVDSTLKIQPAKLEDSAVYLCASSSEDRGPRSGNTIYFGEGSWLTVV.

The chain has TRBV9 and TRBJ1-4; no definite D call. CDR3 length equals 15 residues. In germline, CDR1 is SGDLS, CDR2 YYNGEE. Trimming took 3 bases from V and 4 from J, leaving 13 bases between them. The CDR3 is CASSGVTSGNEKLFF. Written as DNA, the CDR3 is TGTGCCAGCAGCGGCGTGACATCCGGTAATGAAAAACTGTTTTTT.

A word on this clone: The junction differs from germline at one of its ends, possibly a read error. This chain links TRBV10-3 with TRBJ2-5; 7 nucleotides agree with TRBD1. The J call may be faulty, since TRBJ2-7 better matches the DNA end. Germline lookup yields CDR1 ENHRY and CDR2 SYGVKD. This CDR3 is built from 15 residues. The CDR3: CAISKSGTEAYEQYF. The CDR3, as DNA: TGTGCCATCAGTAAGTCCGGGACAGAGGCCTACGAGCAGTACTTC.

This chain uses TRBV19 with TRBJ1-5, with 7 bases that match TRBD1. The CDR3 runs 15 residues. Per the germline V gene, CDR1 is LNHDA and CDR2 is SQIVND (reference sequence). After removal of 5 bases from V and 7 bases from J, the junction contained 11 bases not matched to a gene. CDR3 sequence reads: CASSVPRGAEQPQHF. CDR3 DNA: TGTGCCAGTAGTGTACCCAGGGGGGCAGAACAGCCCCAGCATTTT.

The chain has TRBV28 and TRBJ1-5, with TRBD1 matching 10 bases. The CDR3 runs to 15 residues. Germline lookup yields CDR1 MDHEN and CDR2 SYDVKM. Germline trimming cut 4 bases from V and 5 bases from J; bases unmatched to any gene: 5. The CDR3 here is CASSWGQGTDQPQHF. The CDR3, as DNA: TGTGCCAGCAGTTGGGGACAGGGGACGGATCAGCCCCAGCATTTT. Based on the CDR3 plus reference TRBV28 and TRBJ1-5, the full variable domain is DVKVTQSSRYLVKRTGEKVFLECVQDMDHENMFWYRQDPGLGLRLIYFSYDVKMKEKGDIPEGYSVSREKKERFSLILESASTNQTSMYLCASSWGQGTDQPQHFGDGTRLSIL.

This sequence joins TRBV2 and TRBJ1-2, with D unresolved. The V end lost 1 base, the J end lost 2 bases, and 11 bases lay between the germline ends. The CDR3 runs 15 residues. Per the germline V gene, CDR1 is SNHLY and CDR2 is FYNNEI. The CDR3 bases are TGTGCCAGCAGTGAAGGTCAGGTCGGCAACTATGGCTACACCTTC. Protein product: CASSEGQVGNYGYTF.

The V and J genes are TRBV19 and TRBJ2-2, with 10 bases identical to TRBD2. Germline V gene sequence: CDR1 LNHDA, CDR2 SQIVND (reference sequence). Losses at the gene ends were 0 bases for V and 5 bases for J; bases not matched to a gene: 6. This CDR3 has 17 residues. This CDR3 reads CASSIDLAGAYTGELFF. The CDR3 nucleotides are TGTGCCAGTAGTATAGATCTAGCGGGGGCCTATACCGGGGAGCTGTTTTTT.

The genes are TRBV28 and TRBJ2-5; 8 bases map to TRBD2. The germline V gene encodes CDR1 MDHEN and CDR2 SYDVKM. The CDR3 totals 15 residues. Trimming took 3 bases from V and 5 from J; bases not matched to a gene: 8. CDR3 bases: TGTGCCAGCAGTTTCGGGGGGGGCGTTCGGGAGACCCAGTACTTC. It yields the protein CASSFGGGVRETQYF.

The chain is built from TRBV2 and TRBJ2-5; D possibly corresponds to TRBD1 (6 bases). In germline, CDR1 is SNHLY, CDR2 FYNNEI. The ends were cut back, 5 bases at V and 7 bases at J, with 17 bases in the middle. This CDR3 spans 14 amino acids. CDR3 sequence (DNA): TGTGCCAGCAGTCCCACAGGGTCCCCCTGGACCCAGTACTTC. It is translated as CASSPTGSPWTQYF.

The rearrangement links TRBV18 to TRBJ2-3, with D uncertain. V was pared by 0 bases and J by 3 bases, with 7 bases between. CDR1 and CDR2 (germline): KGHSH, LQKENI. CDR3 length: 14 amino acids. DNA for the CDR3: TGTGCCAGCTCACCACCGTCCTATACAGATACGCAGTATTTT. Its protein product is CASSPPSYTDTQYF.

This clone was found once. The chain employs TRBV15 and TRBJ2-5, with D perhaps matching TRBD2 (6 bases). Trimming took off 3 bases at V and 11 bases at J, with 19 bases between the two ends. The CDR3 is 14 residues long. CDR1 is LNHNV and CDR2 is YYDKDF in the germline V gene (reference sequence). CDR3 bases: TGTGCCACCAGCAGGTATAGCGGCGAAATGGCGCAGTACTTC. It yields the protein CATSRYSGEMAQYF.

The chain couples TRBV29-1 to TRBJ2-2; 9 nucleotides agree with TRBD1. This CDR3 has 16 residues. Per the germline V gene, CDR1 is SQVTM and CDR2 is ANQGSEA. The ends lost 1 base at V and 4 bases at J; junction bases unmatched: 7. The CDR3 nucleotides read TGCAGCGTTGAAGTCCCGGGACAGGGTGGCACCGGGGAGCTGTTTTTT. This codes for CSVEVPGQGGTGELFF.